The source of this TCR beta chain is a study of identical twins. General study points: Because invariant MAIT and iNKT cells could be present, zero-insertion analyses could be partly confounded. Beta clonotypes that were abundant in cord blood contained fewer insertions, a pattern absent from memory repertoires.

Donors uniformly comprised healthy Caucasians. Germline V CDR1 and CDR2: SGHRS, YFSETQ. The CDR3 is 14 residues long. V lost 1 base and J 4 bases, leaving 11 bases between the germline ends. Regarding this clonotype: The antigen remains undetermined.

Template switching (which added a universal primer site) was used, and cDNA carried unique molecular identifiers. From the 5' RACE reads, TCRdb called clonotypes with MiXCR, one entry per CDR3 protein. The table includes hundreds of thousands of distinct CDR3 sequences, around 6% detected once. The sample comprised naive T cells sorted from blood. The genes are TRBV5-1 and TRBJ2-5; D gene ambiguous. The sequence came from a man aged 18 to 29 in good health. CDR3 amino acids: CASSLRGSTETQYF. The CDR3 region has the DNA TGCGCCAGCAGCTTGCGCGGCAGTACAGAGACCCAGTACTTC.